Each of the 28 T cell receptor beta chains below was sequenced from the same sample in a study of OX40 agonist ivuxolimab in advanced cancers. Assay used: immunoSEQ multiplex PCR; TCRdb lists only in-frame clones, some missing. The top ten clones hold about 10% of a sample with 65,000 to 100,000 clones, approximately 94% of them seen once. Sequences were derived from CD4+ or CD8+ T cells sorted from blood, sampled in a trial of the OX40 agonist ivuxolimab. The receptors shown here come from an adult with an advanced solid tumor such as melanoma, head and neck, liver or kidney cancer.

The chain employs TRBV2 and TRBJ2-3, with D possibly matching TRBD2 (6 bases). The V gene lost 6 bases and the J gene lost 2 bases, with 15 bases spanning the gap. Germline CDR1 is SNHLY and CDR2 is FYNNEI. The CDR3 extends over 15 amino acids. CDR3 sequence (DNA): TGTGCCAGCAGCCGACGGGACTCGGTCACAGATACGCAGTATTTT. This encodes CASSRRDSVTDTQYF.

The CDR3 reads CASSLAGDRKGYTF. The CDR3 coding sequence is TGCGCCAGCAGCTTGGCGGGGGATCGTAAAGGCTACACCTTC. The gene calls are TRBV5-1 and TRBJ1-2, with TRBD1 as a possible D gene (5 bases). With 0 bases removed from V and 8 bases from J, the gap between germline ends came to 14 bases. The CDR3 contains 14 residues. Germline CDR1 SGHRS, CDR2 YFSETQ.

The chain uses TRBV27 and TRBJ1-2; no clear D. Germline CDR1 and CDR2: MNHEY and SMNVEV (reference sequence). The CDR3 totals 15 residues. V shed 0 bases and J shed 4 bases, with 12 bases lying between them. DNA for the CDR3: TGTGCCAGCAGTTTATCTACTGGAAGCAGCTATGGCTACACCTTC. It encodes CASSLSTGSSYGYTF.

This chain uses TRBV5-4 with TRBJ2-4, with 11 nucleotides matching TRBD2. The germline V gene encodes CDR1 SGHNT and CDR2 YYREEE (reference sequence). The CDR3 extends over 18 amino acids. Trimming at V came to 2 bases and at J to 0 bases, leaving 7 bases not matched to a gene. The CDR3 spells CASSFDVAGGLAKNIQYF. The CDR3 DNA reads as TGTGCCAGCAGCTTTGACGTAGCGGGGGGGTTAGCCAAAAACATTCAGTACTTC.

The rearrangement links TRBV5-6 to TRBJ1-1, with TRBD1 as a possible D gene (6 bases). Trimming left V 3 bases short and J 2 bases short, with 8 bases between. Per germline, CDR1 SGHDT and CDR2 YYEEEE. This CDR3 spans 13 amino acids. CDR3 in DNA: TGTGCCAGCAGCTGGACAGCAAACACTGAAGCTTTCTTT. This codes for CASSWTANTEAFF.

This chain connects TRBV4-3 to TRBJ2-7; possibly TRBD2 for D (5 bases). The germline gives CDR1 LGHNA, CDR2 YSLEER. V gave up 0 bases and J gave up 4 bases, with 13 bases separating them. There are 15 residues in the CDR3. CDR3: CASSQDRGEVYEQYF. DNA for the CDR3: TGCGCCAGCAGCCAAGATCGGGGAGAAGTATACGAGCAGTACTTC.

CDR3 in amino acids: CSVPEAFF. The CDR3 nucleotides are TGCAGTGTTCCTGAAGCTTTCTTT. The chain links TRBV20-1 to TRBJ1-1, with D hard to call. Trimming took 7 bases from V and 6 from J, leaving 3 bases between them. CDR1 and CDR2 (germline): DFQATT, SNEGSKA (reference sequence). This CDR3 has 8 amino acids.

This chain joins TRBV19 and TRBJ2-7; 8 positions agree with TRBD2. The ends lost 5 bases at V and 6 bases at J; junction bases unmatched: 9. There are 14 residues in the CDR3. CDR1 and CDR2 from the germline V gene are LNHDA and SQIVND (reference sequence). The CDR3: CASSLGRAWFEQYF. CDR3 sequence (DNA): TGTGCCAGTAGTCTCGGGAGGGCCTGGTTCGAGCAGTACTTC. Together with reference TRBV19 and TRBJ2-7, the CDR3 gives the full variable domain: DGGITQSPKYLFRKEGQNVTLSCEQNLNHDAMYWYRQDPGQGLRLIYYSQIVNDFQKGDIAEGYSVSREKKESFPLTVTSAQKNPTAFYLCASSLGRAWFEQYFGPGTRLTVT.

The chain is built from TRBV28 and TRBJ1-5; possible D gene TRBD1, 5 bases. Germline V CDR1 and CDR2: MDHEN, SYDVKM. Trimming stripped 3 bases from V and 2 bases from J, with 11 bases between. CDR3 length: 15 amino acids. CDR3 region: CASSFAGSRNQPQHF. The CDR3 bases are TGTGCCAGCAGTTTTGCAGGGAGCCGCAATCAGCCCCAGCATTTT.

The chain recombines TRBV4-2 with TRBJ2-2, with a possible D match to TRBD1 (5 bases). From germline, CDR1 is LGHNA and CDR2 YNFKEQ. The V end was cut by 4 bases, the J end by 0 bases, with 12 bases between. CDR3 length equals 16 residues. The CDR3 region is CASSPSTVTNTGELFF. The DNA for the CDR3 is TGTGCCAGCAGCCCTTCGACAGTGACGAACACCGGGGAGCTGTTTTTT.

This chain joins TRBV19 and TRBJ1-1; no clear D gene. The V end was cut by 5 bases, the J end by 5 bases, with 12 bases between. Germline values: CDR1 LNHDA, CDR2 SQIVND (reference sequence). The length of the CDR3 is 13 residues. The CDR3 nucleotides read TGTGCCAGTAGTTTCGACCCAAGTACTGAAGCTTTCTTT. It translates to CASSFDPSTEAFF.

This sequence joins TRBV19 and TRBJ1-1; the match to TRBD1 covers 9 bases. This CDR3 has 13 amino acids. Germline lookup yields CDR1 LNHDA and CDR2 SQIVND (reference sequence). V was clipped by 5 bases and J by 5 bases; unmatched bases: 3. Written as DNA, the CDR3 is TGTGCCAGTAGTTGGACAGGGGAGACTGAAGCTTTCTTT. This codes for CASSWTGETEAFF. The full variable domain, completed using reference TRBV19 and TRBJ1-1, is DGGITQSPKYLFRKEGQNVTLSCEQNLNHDAMYWYRQDPGQGLRLIYYSQIVNDFQKGDIAEGYSVSREKKESFPLTVTSAQKNPTAFYLCASSWTGETEAFFGQGTRLTVV.

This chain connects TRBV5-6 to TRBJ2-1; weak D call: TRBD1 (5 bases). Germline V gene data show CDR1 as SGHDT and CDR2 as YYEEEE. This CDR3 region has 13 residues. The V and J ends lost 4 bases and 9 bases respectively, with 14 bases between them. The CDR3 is CASSIGRTSEQFF. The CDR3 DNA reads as TGTGCCAGCAGCATCGGGCGGACATCTGAGCAGTTCTTC.

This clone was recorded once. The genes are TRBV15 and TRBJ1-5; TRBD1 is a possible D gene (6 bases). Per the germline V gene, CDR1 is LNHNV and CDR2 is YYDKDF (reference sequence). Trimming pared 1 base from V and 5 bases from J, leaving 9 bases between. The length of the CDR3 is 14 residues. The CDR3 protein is CATSRGGGHQPQHF. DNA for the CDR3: TGTGCCACCAGCAGAGGAGGGGGGCATCAGCCCCAGCATTTT. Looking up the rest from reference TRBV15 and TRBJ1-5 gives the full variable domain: DAMVIQNPRYQVTQFGKPVTLSCSQTLNHNVMYWYQQKSSQAPKLLFHYYDKDFNNEADTPDNFQSRRPNTSFCFLDIRSPGLGDTAMYLCATSRGGGHQPQHFGDGTRLSIL.

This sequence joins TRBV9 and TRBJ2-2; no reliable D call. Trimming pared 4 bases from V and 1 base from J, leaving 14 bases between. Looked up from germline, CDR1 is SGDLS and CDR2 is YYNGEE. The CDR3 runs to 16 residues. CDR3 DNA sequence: TGTGCCAGCAGCCCTAGAGGCAGCCAGAACACCGGGGAGCTGTTTTTT. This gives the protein CASSPRGSQNTGELFF.

The CDR3 protein is CASSYSPAGDNEQFF. The CDR3 DNA follows: TGTGCCAGCAGTTACTCCCCAGCGGGGGACAATGAGCAGTTCTTC. J is TRBJ2-1 and V is TRBV6-5, with 8 bases fitting TRBD2. Germline CDR1 and CDR2: MNHEY and SVGAGI. CDR3 size: 15 residues. V shed 0 bases, J shed 5 bases, and the junction held 3 bases outside the gene matches.

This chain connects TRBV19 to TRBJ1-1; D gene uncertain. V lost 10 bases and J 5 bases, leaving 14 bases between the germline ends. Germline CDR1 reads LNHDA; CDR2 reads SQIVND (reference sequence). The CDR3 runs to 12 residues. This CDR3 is CATTLPPTEAFF. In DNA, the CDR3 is TGTGCCACAACCCTTCCTCCGACTGAAGCTTTCTTT.

The CDR3 here is CASSTGTSANTGELFF. The CDR3 DNA sequence: TGTGCCAGCAGTACCGGGACTAGCGCGAACACCGGGGAGCTGTTTTTT. V usage is TRBV27 and J usage is TRBJ2-2; TRBD2 matches at 10 bases. There are 16 residues in the CDR3. The germline V gene encodes CDR1 MNHEY and CDR2 SMNVEV (reference sequence). J gave up 0 bases and V 5 bases, and 3 bases lay outside the gene matches.

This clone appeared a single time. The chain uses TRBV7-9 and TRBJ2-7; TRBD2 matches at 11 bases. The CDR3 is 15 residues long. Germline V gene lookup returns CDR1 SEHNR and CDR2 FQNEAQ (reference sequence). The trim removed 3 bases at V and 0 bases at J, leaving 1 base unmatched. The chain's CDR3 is CASSLGLAASYEQYF. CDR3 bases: TGTGCCAGCAGCTTGGGACTAGCGGCCTCCTACGAGCAGTACTTC.

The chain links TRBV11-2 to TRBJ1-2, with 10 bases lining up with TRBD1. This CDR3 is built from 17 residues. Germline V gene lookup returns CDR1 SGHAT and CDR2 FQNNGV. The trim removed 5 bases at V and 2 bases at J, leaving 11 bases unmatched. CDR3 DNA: TGTGCCAGCAGCGACGCGGACAGGGGGGTACTAAACTATGGCTACACCTTC. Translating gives CASSDADRGVLNYGYTF.

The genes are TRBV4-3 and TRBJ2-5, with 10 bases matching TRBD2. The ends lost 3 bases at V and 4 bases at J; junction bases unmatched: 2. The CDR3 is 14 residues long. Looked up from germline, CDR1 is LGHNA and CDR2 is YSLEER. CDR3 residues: CASSHRLAGETQYF. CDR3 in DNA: TGCGCCAGCAGCCATAGACTAGCGGGAGAGACCCAGTACTTC.

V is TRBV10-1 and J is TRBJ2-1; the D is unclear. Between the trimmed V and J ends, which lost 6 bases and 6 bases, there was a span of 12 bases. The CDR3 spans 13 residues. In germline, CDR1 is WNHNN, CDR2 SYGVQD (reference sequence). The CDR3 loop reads CASSIGPGNEQFF. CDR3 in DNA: TGCGCCAGCAGCATTGGACCTGGCAATGAGCAGTTCTTC.

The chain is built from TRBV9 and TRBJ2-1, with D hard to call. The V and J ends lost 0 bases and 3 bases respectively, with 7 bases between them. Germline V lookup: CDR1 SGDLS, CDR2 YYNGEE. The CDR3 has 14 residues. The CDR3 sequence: CASSVAGNYNEQFF. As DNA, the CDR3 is TGTGCCAGCAGCGTAGCTGGGAACTACAATGAGCAGTTCTTC.

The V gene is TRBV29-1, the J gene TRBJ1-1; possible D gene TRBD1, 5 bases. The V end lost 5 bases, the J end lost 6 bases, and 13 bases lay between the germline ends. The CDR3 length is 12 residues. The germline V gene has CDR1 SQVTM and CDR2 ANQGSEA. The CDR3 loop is CSVTLVGAEAFF. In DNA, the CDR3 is TGCAGCGTTACCCTGGTGGGGGCTGAAGCTTTCTTT.

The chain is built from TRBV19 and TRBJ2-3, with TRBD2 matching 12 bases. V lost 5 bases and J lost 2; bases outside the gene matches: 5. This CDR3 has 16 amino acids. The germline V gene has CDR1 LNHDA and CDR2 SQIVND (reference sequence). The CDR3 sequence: CASSSLAGGLTDTQYF. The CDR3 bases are TGTGCCAGTAGTTCGCTAGCGGGGGGGCTCACAGATACGCAGTATTTT.

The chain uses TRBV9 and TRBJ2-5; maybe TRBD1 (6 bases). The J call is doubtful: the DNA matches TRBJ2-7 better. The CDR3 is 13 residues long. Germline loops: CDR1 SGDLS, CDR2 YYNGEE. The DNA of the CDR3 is TGTGCCAGCAGCACAGGGAGCTCCTACGAGCAGTACTTC. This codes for CASSTGSSYEQYF.

CDR3 sequence (DNA): TGTGCCAGCAGCGGATCCGGGACAACTCCCTACGAGCAGTACTTC. Protein: CASSGSGTTPYEQYF. The chain uses TRBV13 and TRBJ2-7; possible D gene TRBD1, 6 bases. The CDR3 totals 15 residues. Per germline, CDR1 PRHDT and CDR2 FYEKMQ (reference sequence). Trimming removed 5 bases at V and 2 bases at J, with 16 bases between.

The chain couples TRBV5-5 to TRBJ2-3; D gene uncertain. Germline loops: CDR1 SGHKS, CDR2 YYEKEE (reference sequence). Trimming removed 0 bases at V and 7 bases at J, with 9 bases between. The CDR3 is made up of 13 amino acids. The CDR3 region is CASSLGGRNTQYF. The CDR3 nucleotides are TGTGCCAGCAGCTTGGGGGGAAGGAATACGCAGTATTTT.